These 10 T cell receptor beta chains were all obtained from the same sample, sequenced in a study of shared clonotypes between healthy human individuals (dated by TCRdb to the early 2020s). Library method: the immunoSEQ multiplex PCR assay. TCRdb mirrors the immuneACCESS table, restricted to in-frame sequences. Some clones are absent from its copies; in checked studies, under half trace to an unresolved V gene, and the reason for the others is unknown. The sample profile shows about 1.5 million clones; 95% to 99% of them were found once. 0.4% to 0.55% of the sample lies in the top ten. The specimen sequenced was naive CD4+ T cells sorted from blood. Explained via the paper, the cell subset or site label denotes: CD45RA+ positively selected. Receptor source: a man under 40 in good health.

V and J are TRBV2 and TRBJ2-4, with D perhaps matching TRBD2 (5 bases). This CDR3 has 14 amino acids. V was trimmed by 7 bases and J by 5 bases, leaving 15 bases between them. Per germline, CDR1 SNHLY and CDR2 FYNNEI. The CDR3: CASKRISGQNIQYF. In DNA form, the CDR3 reads TGTGCCAGCAAACGAATCAGCGGTCAAAACATTCAGTACTTC.

The chain has TRBV28 and TRBJ2-5; possible D gene TRBD1, 6 bases. Germline V gene lookup returns CDR1 MDHEN and CDR2 SYDVKM. There are 14 residues in the CDR3. V was clipped by 2 bases and J by 2 bases, with 9 bases between them. CDR3 in DNA: TGTGCCAGCAGTTTAGGGACACCTCAAGAGACCCAGTACTTC. Amino acid sequence: CASSLGTPQETQYF.

J is TRBJ2-3 and V is TRBV5-5; 9 bases line up with TRBD2. This CDR3 spans 16 amino acids. The V segment lost 6 bases and the J segment 6 bases; nucleotides outside the gene matches: 14. Looked up from germline, CDR1 is SGHKS and CDR2 is YYEKEE (reference sequence). The chain's CDR3 is CASTLGLAGVGDTQYF. The CDR3 DNA reads TGTGCCAGCACCCTGGGGTTAGCGGGAGTGGGGGATACGCAGTATTTT. The entire variable domain, with the rest obtained from reference TRBV5-5 and TRBJ2-3, is as follows: DAGVTQSPTHLIKTRGQQVTLRCSPISGHKSVSWYQQVLGQGPQFIFQYYEKEERGRGNFPDRFSARQFPNYSSELNVNALLLGDSALYLCASTLGLAGVGDTQYFGPGTRLTVL.

This clone was picked up one time. The V gene is TRBV2, the J gene TRBJ2-7; no clear D. Germline loops: CDR1 SNHLY, CDR2 FYNNEI. V was cut by 7 bases and J by 2 bases, with 12 bases left in between. The CDR3 loop spans 13 amino acids. CDR3 coding DNA: TGTGCCAGCAACCCCGGGCAGACCTACGAGCAGTACTTC. This translates into CASNPGQTYEQYF.

The chain carries TRBV7-3 and TRBJ2-2, with 7 bases lining up with TRBD1. V was clipped by 6 bases and J by 0 bases; unmatched bases: 7. Germline loops: CDR1 SGHTA, CDR2 FQGTGA. The CDR3 runs 16 residues. CDR3 DNA: TGTGCCAGCAGACGAGGGGGCAGGCCGAACACCGGGGAGCTGTTTTTT. This encodes CASRRGGRPNTGELFF.

The chain recombines TRBV5-1 with TRBJ2-5; 8 nucleotides match TRBD1. The ends lost 4 bases at V and 10 bases at J; junction bases unmatched: 6. The germline CDR1 and CDR2 sequences are SGHRS and YFSETQ. There are 12 residues in the CDR3. For the CDR3, the DNA is TGCGCCAGCAGCCAGGGACAGGCGCACCAGTACTTC. Translation: CASSQGQAHQYF.

The chain carries TRBV29-1 and TRBJ2-1, with 9 bases matching TRBD2. Germline trimming cut 6 bases from V and 4 bases from J; bases unmatched to any gene: 10. The CDR3 extends over 15 amino acids. The germline gives CDR1 SQVTM, CDR2 ANQGSEA. The DNA for the CDR3 is TGCAGCGTGATTATGGGACTAGCCTTGTACAATGAGCAGTTCTTC. This translates into CSVIMGLALYNEQFF.

The chain recombines TRBV28 with TRBJ1-5, with 11 bases that match TRBD1. Germline trimming cut 6 bases from V and 6 bases from J; bases unmatched to any gene: 7. The CDR3 runs to 15 residues. The germline gives CDR1 MDHEN, CDR2 SYDVKM. CDR3 bases: TGTGCCAGCAGGCCGGGACAGGGGGATTCTCAGCCCCAGCATTTT. Amino acids: CASRPGQGDSQPQHF.

The genes are TRBV28 and TRBJ2-7; TRBD1 agrees at 11 bases. The V segment lost 5 bases and the J segment 5 bases; nucleotides outside the gene matches: 8. The length of the CDR3 is 15 residues. The V gene's germline CDR1 is MDHEN and CDR2 SYDVKM. Written as DNA, the CDR3 is TGTGCCAGCAGTCTAGTAGGGACAGGGGGACACGAGCAGTACTTC. Amino acid sequence: CASSLVGTGGHEQYF. The full variable domain, in which reference TRBV28 and TRBJ2-7 provide the parts outside the CDR3, is DVKVTQSSRYLVKRTGEKVFLECVQDMDHENMFWYRQDPGLGLRLIYFSYDVKMKEKGDIPEGYSVSREKKERFSLILESASTNQTSMYLCASSLVGTGGHEQYFGPGTRLTVT.

On this clone: Other nucleotide sequences from this sample produce the same CDR3. The chain is built from TRBV7-9 and TRBJ2-2; weak D call: TRBD1 (6 bases). CDR1 is SEHNR and CDR2 is FQNEAQ in the germline V gene (reference sequence). The CDR3 loop spans 14 amino acids. Trimming removed 5 bases from V and 3 bases from J, with 10 bases in between. The DNA for the CDR3 is TGTGCCAGCAGCGTAGGGGGTGACACCGGGGAGCTGTTTTTT. This sequence encodes CASSVGGDTGELFF.